Following are 15 T cell receptor beta chains from one sample sequenced in a study of blood T cell repertoires in COVID-19. TCRdb keeps only in-frame clones here, not all; method: immunoSEQ multiplex PCR. The sample has around 260,000 clones; 75% to 95% are singletons. The sample consisted of peripheral blood. The receptors derive from a young adult with COVID-19, enrolled during active disease.

This clone was picked up a small number of times. V is TRBV25-1 and J is TRBJ1-1; 7 nucleotides line up with TRBD1. The V gene end was trimmed by 6 bases and the J gene end by 0 bases; junction bases not matched to a gene: 1. The CDR3 runs to 13 residues. Germline CDR1 reads MGHDK; CDR2 reads SYGVNS. CDR3 amino acids: CASRGQMNTEAFF. The CDR3 nucleotides read TGTGCCAGCAGGGGACAGATGAACACTGAAGCTTTCTTT.

This chain joins TRBV11-3 and TRBJ2-3; D is ambiguous. This CDR3 spans 12 amino acids. Trimming pared 4 bases from V and 2 bases from J, leaving 4 bases between. Per germline, CDR1 SGHNT and CDR2 YENEEA. The CDR3 coding sequence is TGTGCCAGCAGCTCCCTCACAGATACGCAGTATTTT. Amino acids: CASSSLTDTQYF.

V gene TRBV4-1 combines with J gene TRBJ2-1; 11 nucleotides match TRBD2. The CDR3 spans 15 residues. Germline trimming cut 3 bases from V and 4 bases from J; bases unmatched to any gene: 2. Germline loops: CDR1 MGHRA, CDR2 YSYEKL. CDR3 loop: CASSQGLADYNEQFF. The CDR3 DNA follows: TGCGCCAGCAGCCAGGGACTAGCGGATTACAATGAGCAGTTCTTC.

The J gene is TRBJ2-7, the V gene TRBV7-9, with a weak D call TRBD2 (6 bases). The CDR3 runs 16 residues. V shed 7 bases and J shed 0 bases, with 19 bases lying between them. Germline CDR1 is SEHNR and CDR2 is FQNEAQ (reference sequence). This CDR3 reads CASIRLTSRISYEQYF. Here the CDR3 DNA reads TGTGCCAGCATCCGCCTGACTAGTCGGATCTCCTACGAGCAGTACTTC.

The V call is TRBV27, the J call TRBJ1-1, with D possibly being TRBD1 (5 bases). Germline CDR1 reads MNHEY; CDR2 reads SMNVEV (reference sequence). The length of the CDR3 is 13 residues. Trimming removed 6 bases from V and 0 bases from J, with 8 bases in between. The CDR3 spells CASSIRVNTEAFF. CDR3 coding DNA: TGTGCCAGCAGCATCAGGGTGAACACTGAAGCTTTCTTT.

The V and J genes are TRBV4-1 and TRBJ2-7; D possibly corresponds to TRBD2 (6 bases). Germline values: CDR1 MGHRA, CDR2 YSYEKL. V lost 4 bases to trimming and J lost 0 bases, with 16 bases between them. The CDR3 runs 16 residues. In DNA form, the CDR3 reads TGCGCCAGCAGCCGAACGGGGGACGCGGTCTCCTACGAGCAGTACTTC. Its translation is CASSRTGDAVSYEQYF.

The J gene is TRBJ1-2, the V gene TRBV14; 11 positions agree with TRBD1. V dropped 0 bases and J dropped 8; count of bases not matched to a gene: 2. Per germline, CDR1 SGHDN and CDR2 FVKESK. The CDR3 sequence is 14 residues long. The CDR3 loop reads CASSQEGQGDGYTF. The CDR3 DNA reads TGTGCCAGCAGCCAAGAGGGACAGGGGGACGGCTACACCTTC.

This chain uses TRBV6-2 or TRBV6-3 with TRBJ2-4; 9 bases match TRBD1. This CDR3 contains 15 residues. Losses at the gene ends were 4 bases for V and 6 bases for J; bases not matched to a gene: 7. Germline V gene sequence: CDR1 MNHEY, CDR2 SVGEGT. CDR3 protein: CASSSPGTGPNIQYF. In nucleotides, the CDR3 is TGTGCCAGCAGTTCCCCCGGGACAGGGCCAAACATTCAGTACTTC.

This chain links TRBV30 with TRBJ1-2; 8 bases match TRBD1. Germline V lookup: CDR1 GTSNPN, CDR2 SVGIG (reference sequence). This CDR3 is built from 14 residues. Germline trimming cut 3 bases from V and 5 bases from J; bases unmatched to any gene: 8. The CDR3, as DNA: TGTGCCTGGAGCCAGGGGGCCCTCTCTTATGGCTACACCTTC. It yields the protein CAWSQGALSYGYTF.

This clone occurred once. The rearrangement joins TRBV18 to TRBJ2-3; 8 bases are shared with TRBD2. The CDR3 length is 17 residues. In germline, CDR1 is KGHSH, CDR2 LQKENI. The trim removed 3 bases at V and 6 bases at J, leaving 14 bases unmatched. In nucleotides, the CDR3 is TGTGCCAGCTCACCCAATACCGGGTTAGCGGGAACGGATACGCAGTATTTT. This codes for CASSPNTGLAGTDTQYF.

This chain links TRBV7-9 with TRBJ2-3; unclear D gene. The germline CDR1 and CDR2 sequences are SEHNR and FQNEAQ (reference sequence). Trimming pared 6 bases from V and 0 bases from J, leaving 13 bases between. CDR3 size: 15 residues. For the CDR3, the DNA is TGTGCCAGCAGTACAGCAACCACTAGCACAGATACGCAGTATTTT. Amino acid sequence: CASSTATTSTDTQYF.

The chain has TRBV9 and TRBJ2-7; D gene unclear. Between the trimmed V and J ends, which lost 3 bases and 6 bases, there was a span of 10 bases. CDR3 length: 12 amino acids. Germline V gene lookup returns CDR1 SGDLS and CDR2 YYNGEE. CDR3 loop: CASSGLDSEQYF. Written as DNA, the CDR3 is TGTGCCAGCAGCGGGCTAGATTCCGAGCAGTACTTC.

V usage is TRBV7-9 and J usage is TRBJ1-3; D not resolved. The CDR3 has 14 residues. The germline CDR1 and CDR2 sequences are SEHNR and FQNEAQ (reference sequence). The V and J ends lost 5 bases and 4 bases respectively, with 12 bases between them. The DNA of the CDR3 is TGTGCCAGCAGCCGATTAAGGGAGGGAAACACCATATATTTT. Amino acids: CASSRLREGNTIYF.

V and J are TRBV7-8 and TRBJ2-2; possible D gene TRBD2, 5 bases. Germline values: CDR1 SGHVS, CDR2 FQNEAQ. CDR3 length equals 16 residues. The V gene lost 1 base and the J gene lost 5 bases, with 14 bases spanning the gap. The CDR3 DNA follows: TGTGCCAGCAGCTTAGAGGGAGCCCATTTAACCGGGGAGCTGTTTTTT. Amino acids: CASSLEGAHLTGELFF.

This chain connects TRBV5-4 to TRBJ2-5; TRBD1 matches 7 bases. Germline V CDR1 and CDR2: SGHNT, YYREEE (reference sequence). The CDR3 has 18 amino acids. V lost 1 base to trimming and J lost 2 bases; unmatched junction nucleotides: 14. DNA for the CDR3: TGTGCCAGCAGCTTGAGAGGGGGCGATTGGCATAGGCAAGAGACCCAGTACTTC. Amino acids: CASSLRGGDWHRQETQYF.